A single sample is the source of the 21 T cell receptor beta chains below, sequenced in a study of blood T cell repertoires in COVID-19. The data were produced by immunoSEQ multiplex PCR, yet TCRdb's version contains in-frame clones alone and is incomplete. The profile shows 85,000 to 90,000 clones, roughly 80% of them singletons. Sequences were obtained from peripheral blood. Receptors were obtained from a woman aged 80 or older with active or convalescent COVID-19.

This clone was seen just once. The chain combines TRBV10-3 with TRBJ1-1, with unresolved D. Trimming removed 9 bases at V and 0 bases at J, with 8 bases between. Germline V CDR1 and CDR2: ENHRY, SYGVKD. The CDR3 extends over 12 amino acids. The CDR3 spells CAISGLNTEAFF. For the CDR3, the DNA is TGTGCCATATCGGGTTTGAACACTGAAGCTTTCTTT.

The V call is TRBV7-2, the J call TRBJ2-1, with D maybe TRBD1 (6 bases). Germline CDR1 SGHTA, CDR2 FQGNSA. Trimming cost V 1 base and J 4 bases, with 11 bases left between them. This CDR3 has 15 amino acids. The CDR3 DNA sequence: TGTGCCAGCAGCTTAGGTACAGGGTCTTACAATGAGCAGTTCTTC. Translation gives CASSLGTGSYNEQFF.

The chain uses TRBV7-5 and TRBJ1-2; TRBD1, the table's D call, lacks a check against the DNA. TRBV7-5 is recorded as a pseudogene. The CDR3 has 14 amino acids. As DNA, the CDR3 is TGTGCCAGAAAGGCGACAGGGCTTAACTATGGCTACACCTTC. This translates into CARKATGLNYGYTF.

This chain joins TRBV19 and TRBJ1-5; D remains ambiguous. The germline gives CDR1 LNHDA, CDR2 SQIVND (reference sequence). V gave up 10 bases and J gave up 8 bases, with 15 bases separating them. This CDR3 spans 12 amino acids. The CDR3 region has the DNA TGTGCCATCAGACACCTCCGGAAGCCCCAGCATTTT. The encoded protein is CAIRHLRKPQHF.

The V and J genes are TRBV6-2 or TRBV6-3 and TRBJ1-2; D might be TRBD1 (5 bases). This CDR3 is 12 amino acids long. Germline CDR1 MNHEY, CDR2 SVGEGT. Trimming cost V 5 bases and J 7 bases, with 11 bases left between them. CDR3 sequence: CASSPRGGGYTF. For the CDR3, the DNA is TGTGCCAGCAGTCCGCGGGGGGGTGGCTACACCTTC.

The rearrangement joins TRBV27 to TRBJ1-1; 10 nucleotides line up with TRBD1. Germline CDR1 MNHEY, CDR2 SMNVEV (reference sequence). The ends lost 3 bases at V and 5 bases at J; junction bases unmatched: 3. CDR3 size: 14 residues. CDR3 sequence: CASSFGQGGTEAFF. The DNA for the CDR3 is TGTGCCAGCAGTTTCGGACAGGGGGGGACTGAAGCTTTCTTT.

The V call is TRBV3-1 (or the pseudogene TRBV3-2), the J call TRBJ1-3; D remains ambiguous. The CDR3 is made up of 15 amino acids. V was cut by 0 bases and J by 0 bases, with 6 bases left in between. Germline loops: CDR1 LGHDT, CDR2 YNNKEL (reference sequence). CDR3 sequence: CASSQDLSSGNTIYF. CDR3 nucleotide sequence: TGTGCCAGCAGCCAAGACCTGAGCTCTGGAAACACCATATATTTT.

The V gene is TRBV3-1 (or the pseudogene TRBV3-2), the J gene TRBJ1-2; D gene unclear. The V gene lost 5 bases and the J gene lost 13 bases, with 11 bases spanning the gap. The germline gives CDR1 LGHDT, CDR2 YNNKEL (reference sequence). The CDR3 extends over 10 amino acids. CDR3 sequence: CASSSEGITF. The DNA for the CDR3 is TGTGCCAGCAGCTCGGAGGGTATCACCTTC.

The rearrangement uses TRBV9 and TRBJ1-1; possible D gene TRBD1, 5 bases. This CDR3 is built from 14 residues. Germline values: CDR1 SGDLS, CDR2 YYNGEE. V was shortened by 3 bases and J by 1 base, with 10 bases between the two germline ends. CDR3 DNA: TGTGCCAGCAGCGCGTTGGGGGGGAACACTGAAGCTTTCTTT. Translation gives CASSALGGNTEAFF. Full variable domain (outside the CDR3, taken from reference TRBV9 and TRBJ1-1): DSGVTQTPKHLITATGQRVTLRCSPRSGDLSVYWYQQSLDQGLQFLIQYYNGEERAKGNILERFSAQQFPDLHSELNLSSLELGDSALYFCASSALGGNTEAFFGQGTRLTVV.

Here the CDR3 reads CASTATSGTYNEQFF. The CDR3 bases are TGTGCCAGCACCGCGACTAGCGGCACCTACAATGAGCAGTTCTTC. This chain links TRBV6-5 with TRBJ2-1; TRBD2 matches at 9 bases. Looked up from germline, CDR1 is MNHEY and CDR2 is SVGAGI. This CDR3 comprises 15 residues. Germline trimming cut 7 bases from V and 2 bases from J; bases unmatched to any gene: 6.

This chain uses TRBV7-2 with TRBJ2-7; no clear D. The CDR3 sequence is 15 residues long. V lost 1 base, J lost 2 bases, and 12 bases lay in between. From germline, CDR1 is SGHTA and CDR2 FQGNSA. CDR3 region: CASSLGEAWAYEQYF. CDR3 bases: TGTGCCAGCAGCTTAGGAGAGGCTTGGGCCTACGAGCAGTACTTC.

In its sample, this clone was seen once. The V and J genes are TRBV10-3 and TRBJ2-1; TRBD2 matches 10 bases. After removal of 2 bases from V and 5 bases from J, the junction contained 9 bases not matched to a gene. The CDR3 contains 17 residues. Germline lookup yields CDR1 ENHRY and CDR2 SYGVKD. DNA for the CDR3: TGTGCCATCAGTGAGAGGCTAGCGGGAGCAGAAAACAATGAGCAGTTCTTC. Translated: CAISERLAGAENNEQFF.

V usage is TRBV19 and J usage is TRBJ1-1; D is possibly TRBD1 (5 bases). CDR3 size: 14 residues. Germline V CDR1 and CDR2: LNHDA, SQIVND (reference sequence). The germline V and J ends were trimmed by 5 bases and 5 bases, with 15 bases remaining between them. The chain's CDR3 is CASSLGRGNTEAFF. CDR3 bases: TGTGCCAGTAGTCTGGGACGGGGGAATACTGAAGCTTTCTTT.

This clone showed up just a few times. CDR3 in amino acids: CASTPRTGQSMNTEAFF. The CDR3 coding sequence is TGTGCCAGTACCCCCAGGACAGGGCAGAGTATGAACACTGAAGCTTTCTTT. The chain links TRBV19 to TRBJ1-1, with 8 bases fitting TRBD1. V lost 7 bases and J lost 0; bases outside the gene matches: 13. Germline lookup yields CDR1 LNHDA and CDR2 SQIVND (reference sequence). This CDR3 has 17 amino acids.

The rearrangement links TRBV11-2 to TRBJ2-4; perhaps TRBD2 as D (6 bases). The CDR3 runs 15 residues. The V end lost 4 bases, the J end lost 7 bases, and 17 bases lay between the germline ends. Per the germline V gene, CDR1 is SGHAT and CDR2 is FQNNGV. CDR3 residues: CASSSRLDVRNIQYF. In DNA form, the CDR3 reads TGTGCCAGCAGCTCCAGACTAGACGTGAGGAACATTCAGTACTTC. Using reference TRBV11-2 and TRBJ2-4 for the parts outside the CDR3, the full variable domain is EAGVAQSPRYKIIEKRQSVAFWCNPISGHATLYWYQQILGQGPKLLIQFQNNGVVDDSQLPKDRFSAERLKGVDSTLKIQPAKLEDSAVYLCASSSRLDVRNIQYFGAGTRLSVL.

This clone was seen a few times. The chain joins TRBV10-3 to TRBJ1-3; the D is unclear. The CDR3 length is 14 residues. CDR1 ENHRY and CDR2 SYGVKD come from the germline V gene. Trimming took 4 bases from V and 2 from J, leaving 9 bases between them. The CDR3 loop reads CAISASGTGNTIYF. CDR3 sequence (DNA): TGTGCCATCAGTGCCTCCGGGACTGGAAACACCATATATTTT.

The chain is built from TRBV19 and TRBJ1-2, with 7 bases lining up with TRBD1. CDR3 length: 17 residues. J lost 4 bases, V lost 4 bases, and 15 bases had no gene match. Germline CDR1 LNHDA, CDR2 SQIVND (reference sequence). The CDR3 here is CASSTPRGGGPGYGYTF. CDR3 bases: TGTGCCAGTAGTACGCCCAGAGGAGGGGGCCCAGGCTATGGCTACACCTTC.

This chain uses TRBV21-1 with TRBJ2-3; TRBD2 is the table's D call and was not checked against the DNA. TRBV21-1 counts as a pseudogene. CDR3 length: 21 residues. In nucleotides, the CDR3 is TGTGCCAGCAGCAAAGGGGTAGCGGGGGCAGATACCACAGCAAGCACAGATACGCAGTATTTT. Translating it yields CASSKGVAGADTTASTDTQYF.

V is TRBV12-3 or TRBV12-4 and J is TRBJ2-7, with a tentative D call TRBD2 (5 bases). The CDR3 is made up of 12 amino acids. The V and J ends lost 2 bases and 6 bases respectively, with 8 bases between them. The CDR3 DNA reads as TGTGCCAGCAGTTTATCCGCGGGCGAGCAGTACTTC. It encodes CASSLSAGEQYF.

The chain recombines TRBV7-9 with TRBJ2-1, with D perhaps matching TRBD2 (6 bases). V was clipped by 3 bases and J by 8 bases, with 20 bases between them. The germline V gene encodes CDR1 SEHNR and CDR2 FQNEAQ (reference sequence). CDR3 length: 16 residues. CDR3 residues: CASSFNTGGARDEQFF. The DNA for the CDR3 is TGTGCCAGCAGCTTTAATACGGGCGGGGCCAGGGATGAGCAGTTCTTC.

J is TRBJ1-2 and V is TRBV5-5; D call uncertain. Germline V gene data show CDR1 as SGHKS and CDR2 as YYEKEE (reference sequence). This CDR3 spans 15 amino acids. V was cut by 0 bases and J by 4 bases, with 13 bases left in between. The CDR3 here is CASSLGVLQSYGYTF. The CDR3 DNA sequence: TGTGCCAGCAGCTTGGGGGTTCTACAGAGCTATGGCTACACCTTC. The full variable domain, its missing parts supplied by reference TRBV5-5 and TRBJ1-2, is DAGVTQSPTHLIKTRGQQVTLRCSPISGHKSVSWYQQVLGQGPQFIFQYYEKEERGRGNFPDRFSARQFPNYSSELNVNALLLGDSALYLCASSLGVLQSYGYTFGSGTRLTVV.